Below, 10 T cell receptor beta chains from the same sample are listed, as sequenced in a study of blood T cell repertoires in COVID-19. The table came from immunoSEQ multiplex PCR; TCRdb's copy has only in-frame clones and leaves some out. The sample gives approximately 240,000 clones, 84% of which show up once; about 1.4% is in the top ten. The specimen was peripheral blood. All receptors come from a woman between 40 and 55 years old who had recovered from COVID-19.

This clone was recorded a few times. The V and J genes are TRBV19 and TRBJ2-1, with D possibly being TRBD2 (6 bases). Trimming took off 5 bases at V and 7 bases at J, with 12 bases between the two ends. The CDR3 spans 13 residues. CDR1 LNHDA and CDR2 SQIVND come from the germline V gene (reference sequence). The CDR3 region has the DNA TGTGCCAGTAGTGTGGGGGGATCGAATGAGCAGTTCTTC. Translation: CASSVGGSNEQFF.

CDR3 nucleotides: TGTGCCAGCAGTTTAGACAGGGCTACGTACTTC. It yields the protein CASSLDRATYF. The chain carries TRBV12-3 or TRBV12-4 and TRBJ2-7; possible D gene TRBD1, 6 bases. This CDR3 spans 11 amino acids. V was trimmed by 1 base and J by 12 bases, leaving 10 bases between them.

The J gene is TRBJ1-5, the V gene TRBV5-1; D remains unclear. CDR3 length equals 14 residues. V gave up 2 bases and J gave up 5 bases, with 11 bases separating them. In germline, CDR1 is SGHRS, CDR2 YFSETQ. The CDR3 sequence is CASSLDGRHQPQHF. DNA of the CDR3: TGCGCCAGCAGCTTAGACGGGAGGCATCAGCCCCAGCATTTT.

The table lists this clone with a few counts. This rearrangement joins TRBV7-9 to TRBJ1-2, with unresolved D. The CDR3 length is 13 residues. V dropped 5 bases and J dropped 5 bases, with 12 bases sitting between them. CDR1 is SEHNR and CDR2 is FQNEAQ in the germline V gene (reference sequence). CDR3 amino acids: CASSPEGEYGYTF. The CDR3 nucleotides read TGTGCCAGCAGCCCCGAGGGAGAGTATGGCTACACCTTC.

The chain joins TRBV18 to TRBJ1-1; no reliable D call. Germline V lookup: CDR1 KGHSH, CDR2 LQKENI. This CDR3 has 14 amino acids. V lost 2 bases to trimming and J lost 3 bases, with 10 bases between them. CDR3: CASSPSYRDTEAFF. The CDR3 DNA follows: TGTGCCAGCTCACCATCTTACAGAGACACTGAAGCTTTCTTT.

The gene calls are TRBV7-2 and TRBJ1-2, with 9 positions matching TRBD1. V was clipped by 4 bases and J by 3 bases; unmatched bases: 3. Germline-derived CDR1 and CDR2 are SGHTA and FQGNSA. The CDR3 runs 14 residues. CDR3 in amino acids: CASSYGQGYYGYTF. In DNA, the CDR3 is TGTGCCAGCAGCTATGGACAGGGGTACTATGGCTACACCTTC.

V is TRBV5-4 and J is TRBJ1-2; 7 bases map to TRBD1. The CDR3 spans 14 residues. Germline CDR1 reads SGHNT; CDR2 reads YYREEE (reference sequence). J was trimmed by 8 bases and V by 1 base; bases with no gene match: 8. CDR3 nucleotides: TGTGCCAGCAGCTTGAACAGGGGTTTGGAAGGCTACACCTTC. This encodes CASSLNRGLEGYTF.

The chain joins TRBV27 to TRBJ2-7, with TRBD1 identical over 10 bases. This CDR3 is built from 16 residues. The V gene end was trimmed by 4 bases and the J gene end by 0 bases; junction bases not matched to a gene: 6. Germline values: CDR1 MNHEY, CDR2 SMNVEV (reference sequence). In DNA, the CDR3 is TGTGCCAGCAGTTCACGGACAGGGGGTAGCTCCTACGAGCAGTACTTC. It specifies CASSSRTGGSSYEQYF.

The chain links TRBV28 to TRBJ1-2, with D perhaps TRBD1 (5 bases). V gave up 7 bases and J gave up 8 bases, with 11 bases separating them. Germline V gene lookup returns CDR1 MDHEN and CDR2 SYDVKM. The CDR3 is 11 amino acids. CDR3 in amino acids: CASNQGFGYTF. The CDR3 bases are TGTGCCAGCAATCAGGGCTTCGGCTACACCTTC.

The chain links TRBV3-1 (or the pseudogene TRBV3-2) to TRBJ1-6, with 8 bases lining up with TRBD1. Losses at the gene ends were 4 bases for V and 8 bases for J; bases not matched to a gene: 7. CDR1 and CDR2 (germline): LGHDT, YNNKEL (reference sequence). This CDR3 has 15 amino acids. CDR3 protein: CASSRQGAFDSPLHF. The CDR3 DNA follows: TGTGCCAGCAGCCGCCAGGGGGCCTTCGATTCACCCCTCCACTTT.